The 5 T cell receptor beta chains below were found in one sample sequenced in a study of T cells after yellow fever vaccination. TCRdb recomputed calls from the 5' RACE reads with MiXCR, one row per CDR3 protein. The sample holds some 170,000 distinct CDR3 sequences; approximately 9.7% are singletons and the top ten take approximately 39%. The material sequenced was CD8+ T cells sorted from PBMCs, taken 45 days after the yellow fever booster vaccination. The receptors were sampled from a man aged 18 to 30 who received the YFV17D yellow fever vaccine.

The gene calls are TRBV7-9 and TRBJ1-1; weak D call: TRBD1 (6 bases). The CDR3 spans 13 residues. The germline V gene encodes CDR1 SEHNR and CDR2 FQNEAQ (reference sequence). Trimming left V 5 bases short and J 1 base short, with 8 bases between. CDR3 sequence reads: CASSGQKNTEAFF. The DNA of the CDR3 is TGTGCCAGCAGCGGACAGAAGAACACTGAAGCTTTCTTT.

The V and J genes are TRBV4-1 and TRBJ2-3; maybe TRBD2 (6 bases). V gave up 2 bases and J gave up 4 bases, with 10 bases separating them. This CDR3 contains 14 residues. From germline, CDR1 is MGHRA and CDR2 YSYEKL. The CDR3 spells CASSQLAIPDTQYF. As DNA, the CDR3 is TGCGCCAGCAGCCAACTAGCGATCCCAGATACGCAGTATTTT.

The rearrangement uses TRBV4-1 and TRBJ1-2; D not resolved. V lost 0 bases and J lost 2, with 10 bases in between. Germline assignment: CDR1 MGHRA and CDR2 YSYEKL. This CDR3 spans 15 amino acids. CDR3 nucleotides: TGCGCCAGCAGCCAAGAATCGGGATGGAACTATGGCTACACCTTC. Translating gives CASSQESGWNYGYTF.

This clonotype appeared a few times. This chain joins TRBV14 and TRBJ2-5, with D perhaps TRBD1 or TRBD2 (5 bases each). The CDR3 consists of 15 residues. Trimming stripped 2 bases from V and 2 bases from J, with 12 bases between. CDR1 is SGHDN and CDR2 is FVKESK in the germline V gene. The CDR3 DNA follows: TGTGCCAGCAGCCAACGACAGCGGCATCAAGAGACCCAGTACTTC. As protein: CASSQRQRHQETQYF.

The chain employs TRBV7-2 and TRBJ2-7; 7 bases agree with TRBD2. With V trimmed by 7 bases and J by 1 base, 10 bases remained unmatched. The CDR3 contains 15 residues. From germline, CDR1 is SGHTA and CDR2 FQGNSA. The CDR3 here is CASTPRGGQSYEQYF. CDR3 coding DNA: TGTGCCAGCACCCCCCGCGGGGGTCAGTCCTACGAGCAGTACTTC.